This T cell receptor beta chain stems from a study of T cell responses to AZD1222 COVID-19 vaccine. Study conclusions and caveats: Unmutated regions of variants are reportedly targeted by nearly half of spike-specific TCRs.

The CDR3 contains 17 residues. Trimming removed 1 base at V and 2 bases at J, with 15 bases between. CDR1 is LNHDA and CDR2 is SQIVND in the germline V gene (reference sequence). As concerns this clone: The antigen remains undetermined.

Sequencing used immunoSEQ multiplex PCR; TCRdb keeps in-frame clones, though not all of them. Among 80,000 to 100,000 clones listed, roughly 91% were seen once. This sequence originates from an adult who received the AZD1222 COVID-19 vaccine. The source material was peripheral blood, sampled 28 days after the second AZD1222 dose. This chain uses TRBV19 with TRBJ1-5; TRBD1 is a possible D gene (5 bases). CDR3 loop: CASSIGSGGSGNQPQHF. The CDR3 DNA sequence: TGTGCCAGTAGTATAGGGAGTGGGGGGAGCGGCAATCAGCCCCAGCATTTT.